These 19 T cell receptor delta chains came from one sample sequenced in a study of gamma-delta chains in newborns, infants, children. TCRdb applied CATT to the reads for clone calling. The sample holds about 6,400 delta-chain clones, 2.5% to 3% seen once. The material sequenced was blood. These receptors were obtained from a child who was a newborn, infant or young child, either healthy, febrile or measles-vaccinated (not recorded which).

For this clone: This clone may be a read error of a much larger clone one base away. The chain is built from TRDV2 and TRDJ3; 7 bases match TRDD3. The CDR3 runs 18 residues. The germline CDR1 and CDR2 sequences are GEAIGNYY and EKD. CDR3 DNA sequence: TGTGCCTGTGACCTACTGGGGAACCGGCACTGGGGCACCCGACAGATGTTTTTC. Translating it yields CACDLLGNRHWGTRQMFF.

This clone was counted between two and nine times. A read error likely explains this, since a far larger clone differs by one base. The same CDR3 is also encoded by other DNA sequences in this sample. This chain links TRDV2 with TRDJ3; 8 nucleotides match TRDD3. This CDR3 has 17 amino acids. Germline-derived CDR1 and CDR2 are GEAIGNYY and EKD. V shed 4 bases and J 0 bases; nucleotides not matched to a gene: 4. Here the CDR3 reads CACDTWGSSWDTRQMFF. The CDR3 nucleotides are TGTGCCTGTGATACCTGGGGGAGCTCCTGGGACACCCGACAGATGTTTTTC.

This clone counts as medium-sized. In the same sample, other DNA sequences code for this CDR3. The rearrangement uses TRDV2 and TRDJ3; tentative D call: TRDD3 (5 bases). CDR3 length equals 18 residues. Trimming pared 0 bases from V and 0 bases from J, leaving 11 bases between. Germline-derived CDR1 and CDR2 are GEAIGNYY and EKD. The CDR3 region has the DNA TGTGCCTGTGACACCGGGGGCTATAGCTCCTGGGACACCCGACAGATGTTTTTC. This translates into CACDTGGYSSWDTRQMFF.

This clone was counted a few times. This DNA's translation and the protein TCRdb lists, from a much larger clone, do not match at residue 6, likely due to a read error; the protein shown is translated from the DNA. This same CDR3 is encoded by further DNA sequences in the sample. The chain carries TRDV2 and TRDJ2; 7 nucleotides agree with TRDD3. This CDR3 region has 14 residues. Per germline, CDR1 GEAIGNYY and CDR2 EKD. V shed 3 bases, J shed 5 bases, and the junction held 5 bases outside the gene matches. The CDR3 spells CACDVPGDTAQLFF. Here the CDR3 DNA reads TGTGCCTGTGACGTACCGGGGGATACAGCACAACTCTTCTTT.

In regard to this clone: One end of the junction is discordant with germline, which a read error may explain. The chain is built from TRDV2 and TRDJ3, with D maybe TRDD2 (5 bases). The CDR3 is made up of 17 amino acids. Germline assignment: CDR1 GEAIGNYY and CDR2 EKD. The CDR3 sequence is CARDTPSNSWDTRQMFF. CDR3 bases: TGTGCCCGTGACACCCCTTCTAACTCCTGGGACACCCGACAGATGTTTTTC.

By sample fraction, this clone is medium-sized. CDR3 nucleotides: TGTGCCTGTGACACCGTGGGGGATTGGGACACCCGACAGATGTTTTTC. Translated: CACDTVGDWDTRQMFF. The chain couples TRDV2 to TRDJ3; 8 positions match TRDD3. V lost 0 bases to trimming and J lost 4 bases; unmatched junction nucleotides: 1. This CDR3 has 16 residues. Per the germline V gene, CDR1 is GEAIGNYY and CDR2 is EKD.

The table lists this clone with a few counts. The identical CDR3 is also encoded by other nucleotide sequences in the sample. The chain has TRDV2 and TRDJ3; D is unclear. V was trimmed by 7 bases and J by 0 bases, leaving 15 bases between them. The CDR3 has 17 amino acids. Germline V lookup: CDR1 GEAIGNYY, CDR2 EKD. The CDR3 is CACDAYSSSWDTRQMFF. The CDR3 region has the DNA TGTGCCTGCGACGCGTACTCCAGCTCCTGGGACACCCGACAGATGTTTTTC.

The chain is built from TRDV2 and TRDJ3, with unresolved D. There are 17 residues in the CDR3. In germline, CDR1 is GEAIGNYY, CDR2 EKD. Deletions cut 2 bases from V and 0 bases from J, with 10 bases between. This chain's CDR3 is CACDMAAGSWDTRQMFF. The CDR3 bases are TGTGCCTGTGACATGGCTGCTGGCTCCTGGGACACCCGACAGATGTTTTTC.

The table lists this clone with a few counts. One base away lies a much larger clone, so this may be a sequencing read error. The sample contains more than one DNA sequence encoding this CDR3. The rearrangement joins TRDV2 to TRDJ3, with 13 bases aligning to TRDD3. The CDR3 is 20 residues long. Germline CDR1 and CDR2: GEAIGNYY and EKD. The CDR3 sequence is CACDFTGGYDVRWDTRQMFF. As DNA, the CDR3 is TGTGCCTGTGACTTTACTGGGGGATACGACGTCCGCTGGGACACCCGACAGATGTTCTTC.

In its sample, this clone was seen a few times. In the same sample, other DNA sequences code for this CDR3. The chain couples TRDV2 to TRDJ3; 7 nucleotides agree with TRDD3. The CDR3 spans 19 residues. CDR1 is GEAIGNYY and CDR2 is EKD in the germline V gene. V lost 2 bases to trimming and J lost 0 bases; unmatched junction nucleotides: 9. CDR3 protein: CACDSTGDPSSWDTRQMFF. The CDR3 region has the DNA TGTGCCTGTGACAGTACTGGGGATCCGAGCTCCTGGGACACCCGACAGATGTTTTTC.

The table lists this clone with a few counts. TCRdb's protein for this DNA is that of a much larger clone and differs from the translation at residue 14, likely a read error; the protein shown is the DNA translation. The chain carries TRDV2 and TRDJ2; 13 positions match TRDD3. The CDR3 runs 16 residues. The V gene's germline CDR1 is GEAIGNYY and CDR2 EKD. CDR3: CACDHVLGDTPAQIFF. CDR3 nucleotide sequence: TGTGCCTGTGACCACGTACTGGGGGATACGCCGGCACAAATCTTCTTT.

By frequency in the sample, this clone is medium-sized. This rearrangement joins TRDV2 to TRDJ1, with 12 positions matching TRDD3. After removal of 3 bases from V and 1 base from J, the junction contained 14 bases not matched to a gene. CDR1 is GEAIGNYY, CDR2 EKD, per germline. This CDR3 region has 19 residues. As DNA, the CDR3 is TGTGCCTGTGACGCCGTTACTGGGGGATACCCCGAGGGCACCGATAAACTCATCTTT. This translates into CACDAVTGGYPEGTDKLIF.

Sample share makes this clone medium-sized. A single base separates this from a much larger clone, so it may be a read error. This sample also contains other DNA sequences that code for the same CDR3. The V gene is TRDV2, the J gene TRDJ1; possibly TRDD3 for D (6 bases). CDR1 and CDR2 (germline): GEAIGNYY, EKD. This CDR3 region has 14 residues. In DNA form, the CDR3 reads TGTGCCTGTGACACCCTGGGGTACACCGATGAACTCATCTTT. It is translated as CACDTLGYTDELIF.

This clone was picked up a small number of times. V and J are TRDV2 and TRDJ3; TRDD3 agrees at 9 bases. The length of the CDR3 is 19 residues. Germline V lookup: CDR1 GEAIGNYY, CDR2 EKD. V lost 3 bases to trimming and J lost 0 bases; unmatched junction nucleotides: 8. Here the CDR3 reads CACDQTYWGSSWDTRQMFF. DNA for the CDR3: TGTGCCTGTGACCAGACGTACTGGGGGAGCTCCTGGGACACCCGACAGATGTTTTTC.

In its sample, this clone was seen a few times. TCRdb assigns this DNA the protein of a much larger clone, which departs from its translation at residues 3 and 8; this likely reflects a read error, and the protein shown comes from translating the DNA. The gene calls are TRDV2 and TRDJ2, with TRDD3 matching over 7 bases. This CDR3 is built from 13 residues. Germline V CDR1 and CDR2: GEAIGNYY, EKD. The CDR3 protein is CASDTWGPAQLFF. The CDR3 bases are TGTGCCAGTGACACCTGGGGGCCAGCACAACTCTTCTTT.

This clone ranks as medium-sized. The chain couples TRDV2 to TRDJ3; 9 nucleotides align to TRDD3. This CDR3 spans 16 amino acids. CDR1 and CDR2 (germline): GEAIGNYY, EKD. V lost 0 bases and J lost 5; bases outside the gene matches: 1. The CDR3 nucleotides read TGTGCCTGTGACACCTGGGGGATAGGGGACACCCGACAGATGTTTTTC. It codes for CACDTWGIGDTRQMFF.

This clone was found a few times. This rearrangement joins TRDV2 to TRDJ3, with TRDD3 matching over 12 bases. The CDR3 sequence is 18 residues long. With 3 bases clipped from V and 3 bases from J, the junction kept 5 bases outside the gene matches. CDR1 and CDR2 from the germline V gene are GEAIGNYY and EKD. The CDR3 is CACDAGGYVNWDTRQMFF. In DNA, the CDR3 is TGTGCCTGTGACGCTGGGGGATACGTCAACTGGGACACCCGACAGATGTTTTTC.

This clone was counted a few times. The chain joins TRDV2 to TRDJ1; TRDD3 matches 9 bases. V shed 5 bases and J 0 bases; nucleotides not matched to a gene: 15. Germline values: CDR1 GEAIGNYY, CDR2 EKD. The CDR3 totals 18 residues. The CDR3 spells CACGTILYWGTNTDKLIF. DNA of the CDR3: TGTGCCTGTGGCACTATACTTTACTGGGGGACCAACACCGATAAACTCATCTTT.

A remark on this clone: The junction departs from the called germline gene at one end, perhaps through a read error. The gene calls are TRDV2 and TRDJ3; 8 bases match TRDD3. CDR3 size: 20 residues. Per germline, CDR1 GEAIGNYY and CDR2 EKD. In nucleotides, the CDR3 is TGTGCCTGTGACACCGTACTGGGGGGTGGAAGCTCCTGGGACACCCGCCAGATGTTTTTC. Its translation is CACDTVLGGGSSWDTRQMFF.